This TCR beta chain is from a study of PD-L1 blockade in urothelial cancer. Study as a whole: The analyses of blood took place 3 weeks (second dose) and 6 weeks after treatment start.

Time point reported: peripheral blood 6 weeks after treatment start. V gave up 1 base and J gave up 4 bases; unmatched junction bases: 7. The length of the CDR3 is 16 residues. Germline loops: CDR1 GTSNPN, CDR2 SVGIG (reference sequence). Synthetic spike-ins, TCR analog templates, were added into each PCR. Some clones are missing from TCRdb's copy, which holds only in-frame ones; the method was immunoSEQ multiplex PCR. Among about 30,000 clones listed, roughly nine tenths were seen once. The receptor was isolated from a man older than 75 with urothelial cancer. The sequenced sample was PBMCs, obtained around atezolizumab (anti-PD-L1) treatment. This sequence joins TRBV30 and TRBJ2-6; 7 positions match TRBD2. Here the CDR3 DNA reads TGTGCCTGGAGTGCTCAGACTAGCCTGGGGGCCAACGTCCTGACTTTC. The encoded protein is CAWSAQTSLGANVLTF.